This TCR beta chain is from a study of blood T cell repertoires in COVID-19 (dated by TCRdb to the early 2020s). Concerning the study at large: Samples covering the acute and convalescent phases of COVID-19 were provided by collaborators in the United States, Italy and Spain. The prospective study material was composed of cDNA or gDNA derived from T cells, B-cell-depleted T cells, or PBMCs. Deeply sampled blood TCRbeta repertoires from subjects exposed to, actively infected with, or recovered from COVID-19 were included in the dataset. The repertoires were released in a freely available public database meant as a resource for research on the immune response to SARS-CoV-2. Samples were obtained from the ongoing ImmuneRACE study (first 160 participants) and from 1,254 subjects provided by 6 global collaborators. A de-identified subject ID, COVID-19 status, age in years and sex were almost always included in the sample metadata. Where available, HLA class I and class II types were obtained from metadata supplied by the sample provider rather than from assay-based typing. Results the study describes overall, beyond this receptor: The quantity of clinical and demographic metadata differed by source and by participant and was supplied without curation.

Trimming leaves V shorter by 3 bases and J shorter by 7 bases, with the junction holding 13 bases beyond the gene matches. CDR1 and CDR2 (KGHDR, SFDVKD) derive from the germline V gene. The CDR3 has 17 amino acids, counting the end cysteine and phenylalanine. CDR3 DNA is the only sequence kept; it has 51 bases, read in frame from the first base. About this clone: It lacks a known antigen. Base qualities are not at hand, and no much larger clone is one base apart.

TCRbeta CDR3 regions were amplified from genomic DNA by means of the immunoSEQ Assay, a bias-controlled multiplex PCR. The authors' pipeline ran thus. Within the assay, amplification of reference gene primers was used to estimate how many nucleated cells each sample contained. To quantify the absolute abundance of each unique TCRbeta CDR3 rearrangement, sequence reads were collapsed and filtered. Productive Simpson clonality was computed per sample as the square root of Simpson's diversity index over productive rearrangements. Drawn from immuneACCESS, this table holds only the in-frame rearrangements with V and J called that TCRdb kept. Clones are partly lost; checked studies trace under half to an unresolved V gene and leave the rest unexplained. V and J calls plus clone size are reproduced from that table; the DNA served to infer D and trimming. The table for this sample lists about 270,000 clones; around 90% of them were counted only once. The ten top clones hold 2.5% to 3% of the sample.

In the prospective study, participants were about 18 to 100 years old, resided in about two dozen geographic areas of the United States, and were enrolled through a virtual design. Cohort assignment in the prospective study relied on participant-reported clinical history from a screening survey and a study questionnaire. Exposed participants were defined as having been in contact with someone with a PCR-confirmed or clinician-diagnosed COVID-19 case within 2 weeks of study entry. Mobile phlebotomists in the prospective study collected whole blood, serum and a nasopharyngeal or oropharyngeal swab from every participant. Participants in the prospective study had the option to provide additional blood draws and questionnaires over an approximately 2-month period. Before DNA extraction, blood samples from the prospective study were shipped at room temperature or frozen.

The chain links TRBV24-1 with TRBJ2-2, with 7 bases matching TRBD2. The sequenced sample was PBMCs or T cells enriched from blood (not recorded which). The sequence derives from a man in his forties who had been exposed to COVID-19. The CDR3 protein sequence reads: CATSDTGKRDPIGELFF. The DNA is TGTGCCACCAGTGATACCGGGAAGCGGGACCCCATCGGGGAGCTGTTTTTT.